This T cell receptor beta chain was captured by sequencing in a study of cytomegalovirus exposure and HLA in healthy donors. Germline V gene lookup returns CDR1 SEHNR and CDR2 FQNEAQ (reference sequence). The V gene end was trimmed by 1 base and the J gene end by 5 bases; junction bases not matched to a gene: 5. CDR3 size: 15 residues. Researchers ran the PCR with 60 Vbeta and 13 Jbeta primers. Sequencing was performed with immunoSEQ multiplex PCR; in TCRdb, only in-frame clones are kept and a portion is missing. The table has about 180,000 clones, just under 80% seen once; the top ten hold about 1.3%. General study points: CMV antigen specificity of three CMV-associated chains was confirmed in vitro. Highly shared variants forming one cluster were likely a sequencing artifact. Some TCR beta chains (approximately 180 of them) were listed as cytomegalovirus-associated.

This clone has a single count. Its target is unknown. Other DNA sequences in the sample encode the same CDR3. The chain has TRBV7-9 and TRBJ2-5; 9 bases fit TRBD2. Sequenced: PBMCs. This TCR was sampled from a man aged 30 to 45 in good health and CMV-seronegative. The CDR3 nucleotides are TGTGCCAGCAGCTTAGTTGGGCTAGCGGGGGAGACCCAGTACTTC. Protein product: CASSLVGLAGETQYF.